This T cell receptor (beta chain) comes out of a study of beta chain features in type 1 diabetes. Regarding the study as a whole: TCRB CDR3 length was moderately but significantly reduced in all four CD4+ subsets of Type 1 diabetes patients. TCRB rearrangement may or may not be influenced by HLA type; here this remained unresolved.

This clone showed up just a few times. Antigen specificity is unknown. Germline CDR1 is SEHNR and CDR2 is FQNEAQ (reference sequence). J gave up 6 bases and V 5 bases, and 2 bases lay outside the gene matches. The CDR3 has 13 amino acids. The authors reverse transcribed all of the isolated RNA, so sequencing captured expressed TCRB transcripts. Here immunoSEQ multiplex PCR was the method, and the copy in TCRdb shows in-frame clones only, minus some. The profile shows some 220,000 clones, approximately 10% of them singletons. A sort by CD45RO/CCR7/CD25/CD127/CD95/CD27 yielded CD4+ naive, central memory, regulatory and stem cell-like memory cells. Every sorted population was more than 98% pure.

The TCR was taken from a man younger than 35 in good health. The sequenced sample was central memory CD4+ T cells from blood. This chain uses TRBV7-9 with TRBJ2-4, with 9 nucleotides matching TRBD1. CDR3 in DNA: TGTGCCAGCAGCCAGGGACAGGGAAACATTCAGTACTTC. It specifies CASSQGQGNIQYF.